The 5 T cell receptor beta chains presented below share a single source sample, sequenced in a study of T cells in Graves' hyperthyroidism and ophthalmopathy. The CDR3 regions of TCR beta were amplified from RNA transcripts. When the TCR CDR3 underwent first-round RT-PCR, the HTBI primer set was used. TCRdb analysed the multiplex PCR reads with MiXCR anew, one entry per CDR3 protein. The data contain about 350,000 distinct CDR3 sequences, about 14% of them singletons. Sequencing used blood. Source of these receptors: a woman aged 30 to 39 with Graves' hyperthyroidism.

The gene calls are TRBV29-1 and TRBJ2-3; weak D call: TRBD2 (5 bases). V lost 7 bases to trimming and J lost 2 bases, with 16 bases between them. CDR1 is SQVTM and CDR2 is ANQGSEA in the germline V gene. The CDR3 spans 14 residues. The CDR3 bases are TGCAGCGGAGGGAACCGGGGATTCACAGATACGCAGTATTTT. This codes for CSGGNRGFTDTQYF.

A remark on this clonotype: It may be a read error: a sequence one base away is much more abundant. This chain connects TRBV28 to TRBJ1-1; D is unresolved. Deletions cut 7 bases from V and 6 bases from J, with 18 bases between. The CDR3 totals 14 residues. Germline lookup yields CDR1 MDHEN and CDR2 SYDVKM. In DNA form, the CDR3 reads TGTGCCAGCACCGAGCCCCTTTTGGGCGCTGAAGCTTTCTTT. It translates to CASTEPLLGAEAFF.

This clonotype was seen at least ten times. This chain connects TRBV29-1 to TRBJ2-7; tentatively, D is TRBD2 (6 bases). CDR3 length equals 15 residues. Between the trimmed V and J ends, which lost 4 bases and 6 bases, there was a span of 22 bases. Germline V gene lookup returns CDR1 SQVTM and CDR2 ANQGSEA. The CDR3 nucleotides are TGCAGCGTTGGGCTCTACCGGGAGTCCAACCTCGAGCAGTACTTC. Encoded protein: CSVGLYRESNLEQYF.

This rearrangement joins TRBV20-1 to TRBJ2-4, with D uncertain. CDR3 length: 14 amino acids. Between the trimmed V and J ends, which lost 6 bases and 0 bases, there was a span of 12 bases. Germline V gives CDR1 DFQATT, CDR2 SNEGSKA (reference sequence). CDR3 in amino acids: CSATDVLAKNIQYF. CDR3 coding DNA: TGCAGTGCCACGGACGTACTAGCCAAAAACATTCAGTACTTC.

This clonotype occurred a few times. The rearrangement uses TRBV2 and TRBJ2-1; 8 positions agree with TRBD1. This CDR3 is 12 amino acids long. Germline V gene sequence: CDR1 SNHLY, CDR2 FYNNEI. Germline trimming cut 6 bases from V and 9 bases from J; bases unmatched to any gene: 4. CDR3 in DNA: TGTGCCAGCAGCCCCGGACAGGGTGAGCAGTTCTTC. It encodes CASSPGQGEQFF.